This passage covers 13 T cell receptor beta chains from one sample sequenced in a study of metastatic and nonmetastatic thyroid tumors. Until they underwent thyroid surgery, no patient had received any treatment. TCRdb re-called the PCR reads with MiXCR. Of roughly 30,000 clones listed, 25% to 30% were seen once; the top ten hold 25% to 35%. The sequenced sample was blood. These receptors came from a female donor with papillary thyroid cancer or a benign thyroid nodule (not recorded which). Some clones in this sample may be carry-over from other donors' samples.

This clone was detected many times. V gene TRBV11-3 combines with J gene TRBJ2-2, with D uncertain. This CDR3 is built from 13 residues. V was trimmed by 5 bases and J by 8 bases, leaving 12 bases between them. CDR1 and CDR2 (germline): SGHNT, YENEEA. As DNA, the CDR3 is TGTGCCAGCAGCCACAACATGCCAGGGGAGCTGTTTTTT. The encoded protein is CASSHNMPGELFF.

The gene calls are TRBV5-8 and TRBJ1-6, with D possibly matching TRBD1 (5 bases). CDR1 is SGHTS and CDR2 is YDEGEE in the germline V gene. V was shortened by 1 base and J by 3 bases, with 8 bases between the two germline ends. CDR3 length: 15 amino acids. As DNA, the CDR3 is TGTGCCAGCAGCTTGCGACAGAACTATAATTCACCCCTCCACTTT. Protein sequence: CASSLRQNYNSPLHF.

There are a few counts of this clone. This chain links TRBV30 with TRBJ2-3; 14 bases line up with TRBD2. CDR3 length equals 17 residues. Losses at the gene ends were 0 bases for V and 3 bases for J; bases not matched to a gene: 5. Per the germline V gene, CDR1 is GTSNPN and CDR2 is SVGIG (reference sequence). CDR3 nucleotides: TGTGCCTGGAGTGTACCGGGACTAGCGGGAGTAACAGATACGCAGTATTTT. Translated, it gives CAWSVPGLAGVTDTQYF.

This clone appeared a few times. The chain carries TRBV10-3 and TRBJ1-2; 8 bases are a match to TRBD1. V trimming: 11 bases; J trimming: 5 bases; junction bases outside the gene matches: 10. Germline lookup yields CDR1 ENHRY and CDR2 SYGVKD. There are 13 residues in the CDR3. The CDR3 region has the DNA TGTGCCTCCGCCGTGACAGGGGAGTATGGCTACACCTTC. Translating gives CASAVTGEYGYTF.

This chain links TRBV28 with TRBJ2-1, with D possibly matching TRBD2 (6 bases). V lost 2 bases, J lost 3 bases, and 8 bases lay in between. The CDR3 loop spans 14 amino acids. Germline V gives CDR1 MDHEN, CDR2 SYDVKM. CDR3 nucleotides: TGTGCCAGCAGTTTAGGGCGGGACTACAATGAGCAGTTCTTC. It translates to CASSLGRDYNEQFF.

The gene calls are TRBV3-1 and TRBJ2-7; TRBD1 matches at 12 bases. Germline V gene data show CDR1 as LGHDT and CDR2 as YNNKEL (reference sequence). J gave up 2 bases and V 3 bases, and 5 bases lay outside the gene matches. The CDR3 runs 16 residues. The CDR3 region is CASSHWDRGLAYEQYF. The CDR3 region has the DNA TGTGCCAGCAGCCATTGGGACAGGGGGCTAGCCTACGAGCAGTACTTC.

CDR3 coding DNA: TGTGCCAGCTCACGCACGGGGACCCATTCTGGAAACACCATATATTTT. Translation gives CASSRTGTHSGNTIYF. V gene TRBV18 combines with J gene TRBJ1-3; perhaps TRBD1 as D (5 bases). Trimming stripped 4 bases from V and 1 base from J, with 14 bases between. This CDR3 is 16 amino acids long. CDR1 is KGHSH and CDR2 is LQKENI in the germline V gene.

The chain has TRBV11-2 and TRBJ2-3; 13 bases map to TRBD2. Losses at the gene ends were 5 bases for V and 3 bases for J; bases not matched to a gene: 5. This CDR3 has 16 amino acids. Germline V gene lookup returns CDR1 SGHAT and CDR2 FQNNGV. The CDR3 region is CASSLLGLAGTDTQYF. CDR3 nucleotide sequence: TGTGCCAGCAGCCTATTGGGACTAGCGGGGACAGATACGCAGTATTTT. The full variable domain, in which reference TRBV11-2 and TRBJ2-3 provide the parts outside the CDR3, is EAGVAQSPRYKIIEKRQSVAFWCNPISGHATLYWYQQILGQGPKLLIQFQNNGVVDDSQLPKDRFSAERLKGVDSTLKIQPAKLEDSAVYLCASSLLGLAGTDTQYFGPGTRLTVL.

CDR3 in DNA: TGTGCCAGCAGTTACTCGACCGATCAGCCCCAGCATTTT. Amino acids: CASSYSTDQPQHF. This chain connects TRBV6-6 to TRBJ1-5, with unresolved D. Trimming removed 0 bases from V and 5 bases from J, with 5 bases in between. The CDR3 has 13 amino acids. Per germline, CDR1 MNHNY and CDR2 SVGAGI (reference sequence).

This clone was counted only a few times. The CDR3 coding sequence is TGTGCCAGCAGTATCCTGAGGGATAACTATGGCTACACCTTC. This sequence encodes CASSILRDNYGYTF. V and J are TRBV6-2 or TRBV6-3 and TRBJ1-2; D gene uncertain. Per the germline V gene, CDR1 is MNHEY and CDR2 is SVGEGT. CDR3 length equals 14 residues. Trimming took 5 bases from V and 1 from J, leaving 11 bases between them.

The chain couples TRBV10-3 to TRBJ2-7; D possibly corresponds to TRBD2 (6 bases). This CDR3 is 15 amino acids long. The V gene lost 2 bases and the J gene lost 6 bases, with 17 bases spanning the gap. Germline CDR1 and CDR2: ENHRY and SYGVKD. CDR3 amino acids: CAISEPASVRVEQYF. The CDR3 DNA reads TGTGCCATCAGTGAGCCGGCTAGCGTTAGGGTCGAGCAGTACTTC.

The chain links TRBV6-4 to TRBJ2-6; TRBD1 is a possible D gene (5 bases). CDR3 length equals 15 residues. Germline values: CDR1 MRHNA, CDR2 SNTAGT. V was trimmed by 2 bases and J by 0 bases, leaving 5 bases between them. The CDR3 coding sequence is TGTGCCAGCAGTGACGACAGCTCTGGGGCCAACGTCCTGACTTTC. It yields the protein CASSDDSSGANVLTF.

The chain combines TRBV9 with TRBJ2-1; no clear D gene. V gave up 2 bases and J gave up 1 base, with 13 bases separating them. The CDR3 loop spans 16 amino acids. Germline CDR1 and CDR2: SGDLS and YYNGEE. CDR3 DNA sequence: TGTGCCAGCAGCGTCACCGGTACTCCTTCCTACAATGAGCAGTTCTTC. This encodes CASSVTGTPSYNEQFF.